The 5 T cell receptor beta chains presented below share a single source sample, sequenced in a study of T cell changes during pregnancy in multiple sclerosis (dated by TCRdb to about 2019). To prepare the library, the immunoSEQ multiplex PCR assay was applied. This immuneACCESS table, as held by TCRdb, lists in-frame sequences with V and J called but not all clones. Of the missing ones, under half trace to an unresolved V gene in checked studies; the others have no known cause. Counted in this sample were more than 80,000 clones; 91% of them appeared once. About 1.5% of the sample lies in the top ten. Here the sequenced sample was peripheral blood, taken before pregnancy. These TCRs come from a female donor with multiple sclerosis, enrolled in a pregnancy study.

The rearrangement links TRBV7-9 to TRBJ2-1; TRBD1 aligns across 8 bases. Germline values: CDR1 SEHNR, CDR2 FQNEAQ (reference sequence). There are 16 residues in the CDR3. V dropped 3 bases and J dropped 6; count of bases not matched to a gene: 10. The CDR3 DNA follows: TGTGCCAGCAGCTTTTGGTCAGGGGGCGATTCCAATGAGCAGTTCTTC. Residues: CASSFWSGGDSNEQFF.

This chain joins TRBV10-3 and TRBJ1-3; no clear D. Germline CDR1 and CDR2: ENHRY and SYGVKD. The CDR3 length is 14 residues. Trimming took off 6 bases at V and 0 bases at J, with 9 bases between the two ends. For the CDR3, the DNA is TGTGCCATCAGCGACACAAGCTCTGGAAACACCATATATTTT. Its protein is CAISDTSSGNTIYF.

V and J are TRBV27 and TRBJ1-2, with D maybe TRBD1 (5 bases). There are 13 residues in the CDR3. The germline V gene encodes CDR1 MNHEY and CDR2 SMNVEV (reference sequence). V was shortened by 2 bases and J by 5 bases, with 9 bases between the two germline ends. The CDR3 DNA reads TGTGCCAGCAGTTTAGGGGCAGAGTATGGCTACACCTTC. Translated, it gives CASSLGAEYGYTF.

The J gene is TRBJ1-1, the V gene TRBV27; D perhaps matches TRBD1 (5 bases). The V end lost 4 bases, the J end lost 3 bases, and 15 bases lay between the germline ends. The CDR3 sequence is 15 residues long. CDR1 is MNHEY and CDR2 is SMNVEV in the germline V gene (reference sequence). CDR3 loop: CASSSPAGRDTEAFF. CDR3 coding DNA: TGTGCCAGCAGTTCCCCGGCAGGGAGGGACACTGAAGCTTTCTTT.

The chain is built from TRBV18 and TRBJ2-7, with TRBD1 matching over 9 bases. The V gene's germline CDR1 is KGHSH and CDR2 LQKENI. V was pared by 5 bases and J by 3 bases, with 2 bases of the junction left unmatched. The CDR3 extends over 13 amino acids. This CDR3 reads CASSTDRGYEQYF. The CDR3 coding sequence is TGTGCCAGCTCAACGGACAGGGGCTACGAGCAGTACTTC.